Listed here are 8 T cell receptor beta chains from one sample, sequenced in a study of T cells after yellow fever vaccination. TCRdb fed the 5' RACE reads into MiXCR, producing one record per CDR3 protein. The table has around 250,000 distinct CDR3 sequences, approximately 5.2% seen once. The input for sequencing was CD4+ T cells sorted from PBMCs, taken on the day of the yellow fever booster vaccination. These receptors were taken from a man younger than 35 who received the YFV17D yellow fever vaccine.

This clonotype was counted only a few times. V and J are TRBV7-2 and TRBJ2-1; 9 nucleotides match TRBD2. The CDR3 covers 17 residues. The germline CDR1 and CDR2 sequences are SGHTA and FQGNSA. V trimming: 4 bases; J trimming: 3 bases; junction bases outside the gene matches: 10. Here the CDR3 reads CASSSEGVAGVYNEQFF. DNA of the CDR3: TGTGCCAGCAGCTCCGAAGGAGTAGCGGGGGTCTACAATGAGCAGTTCTTC.

This clonotype showed up just a few times. The chain is built from TRBV28 and TRBJ2-2; either TRBD1 or TRBD2 may fit D (6 bases each). This CDR3 region has 18 residues. Germline V CDR1 and CDR2: MDHEN, SYDVKM. The V and J ends lost 2 bases and 5 bases respectively, with 21 bases between them. The DNA for the CDR3 is TGTGCCAGCAGTTTAGGCCCCCCGCGGGACATCCTGACCGGGGAGCTGTTTTTT. Amino acid sequence: CASSLGPPRDILTGELFF.

CDR3 nucleotide sequence: TGTGCCAGCAGCCAGTACAGGGGGCGTATTGGCTACACCTTC. Residues: CASSQYRGRIGYTF. J is TRBJ1-2 and V is TRBV4-2, with TRBD1 matching 9 bases. Germline lookup yields CDR1 LGHNA and CDR2 YNFKEQ. The junction had 6 bases not matched to a gene; V was cut back by 3 bases and J by 7 bases. The CDR3 length is 14 residues.

V is TRBV10-3 and J is TRBJ2-2, with 10 positions matching TRBD2. CDR1 is ENHRY and CDR2 is SYGVKD in the germline V gene. Unmatched junction bases numbered 10, after V lost 3 bases and J lost 6 bases. This CDR3 has 17 amino acids. The CDR3 sequence: CAISDPSASGGSGELFF. The CDR3 bases are TGTGCCATCAGTGATCCGTCGGCTAGCGGGGGTTCCGGGGAGCTGTTTTTT.

In its sample, this clonotype was seen a few times. The chain is built from TRBV6-5 and TRBJ1-4, with D maybe TRBD1 (5 bases). Germline CDR1 is MNHEY and CDR2 is SVGAGI. The V and J ends lost 2 bases and 9 bases respectively, with 13 bases between them. The CDR3 totals 14 residues. CDR3: CASSYAGTGQKLFF. CDR3 sequence (DNA): TGTGCCAGCAGTTACGCCGGGACGGGCCAAAAACTGTTTTTT.

This clonotype occurred many times. The rearrangement links TRBV5-1 to TRBJ2-2, with D possibly TRBD2 on 5 matching bases. This CDR3 is 15 amino acids long. Trimming took off 4 bases at V and 4 bases at J, with 14 bases between the two ends. Looked up from germline, CDR1 is SGHRS and CDR2 is YFSETQ. The CDR3 DNA reads TGCGCCAGCAGCGGAACGTTGGCGGGCACCGGGGAGCTGTTTTTT. Its translation: CASSGTLAGTGELFF.

This clonotype was counted a few times. The chain joins TRBV27 to TRBJ1-5, with D tentatively TRBD1 (6 bases). Germline CDR1 is MNHEY and CDR2 is SMNVEV (reference sequence). With 3 bases removed from V and 5 bases from J, the gap between germline ends came to 8 bases. This CDR3 has 13 amino acids. The CDR3 DNA reads as TGTGCCAGCAGTTTTCGGACAGATCAGCCCCAGCATTTT. This translates into CASSFRTDQPQHF.

The V and J genes are TRBV5-4 and TRBJ1-2; no reliable D call. The CDR3 covers 13 residues. The germline V gene encodes CDR1 SGHNT and CDR2 YYREEE (reference sequence). Trimming took off 1 base at V and 0 bases at J, with 4 bases between the two ends. For the CDR3, the DNA is TGTGCCAGCAGCTTGACCGCTAACTATGGCTACACCTTC. Amino acids: CASSLTANYGYTF.